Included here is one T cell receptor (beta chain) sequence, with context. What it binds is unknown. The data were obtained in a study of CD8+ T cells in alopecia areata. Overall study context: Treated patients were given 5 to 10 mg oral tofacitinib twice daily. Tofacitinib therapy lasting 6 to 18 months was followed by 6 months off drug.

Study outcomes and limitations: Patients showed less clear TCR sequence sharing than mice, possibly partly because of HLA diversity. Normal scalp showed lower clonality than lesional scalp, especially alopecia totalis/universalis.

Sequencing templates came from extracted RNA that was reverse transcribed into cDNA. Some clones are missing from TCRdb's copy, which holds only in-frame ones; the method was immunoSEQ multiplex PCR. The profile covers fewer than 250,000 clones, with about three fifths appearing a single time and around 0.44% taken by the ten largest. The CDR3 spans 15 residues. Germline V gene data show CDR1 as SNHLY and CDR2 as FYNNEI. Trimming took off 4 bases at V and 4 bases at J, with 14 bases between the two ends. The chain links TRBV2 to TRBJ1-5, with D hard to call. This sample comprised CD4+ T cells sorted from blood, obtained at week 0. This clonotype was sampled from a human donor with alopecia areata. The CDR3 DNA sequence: TGTGCCAGCAGTGTTAGGCGGGAGCGGAATCAGCCCCAGCATTTT. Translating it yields CASSVRRERNQPQHF.